This T cell receptor beta chain was observed in a study of T cells in Graves' hyperthyroidism and ophthalmopathy. Orbital computed tomography, thyroid ultrasound, serum thyroxine and TRAb, and clinical symptoms together informed the diagnoses. What was amplified from RNA transcripts were TCR beta CDR3 regions. HTBI primers drove first-round RT-PCR of the TCR CDR3. TCRdb passed the multiplex PCR reads through MiXCR, listing each CDR3 protein once. The sample lists around 300,000 distinct CDR3 sequences, roughly an eighth seen once, with around 8% in the top ten. This clonotype showed up many times. Its antigen is as yet unknown. The CDR3 runs 16 residues. With 5 bases removed from V and 0 bases from J, the gap between germline ends came to 16 bases. The V gene's germline CDR1 is SGHVS and CDR2 FQNEAQ. Study-level results: Model output signaled ophthalmopathy a median 6.5 months ahead of onset.

This chain uses TRBV7-8 with TRBJ1-1; possible D gene TRBD1, 6 bases. Sample: blood. The origin of this receptor is a woman aged 40 to 50 with Graves' hyperthyroidism. In DNA, the CDR3 is TGTGCCAGCAGCCGCCGGCAGGGGTCCATGAACACTGAAGCTTTCTTT. Its protein is CASSRRQGSMNTEAFF.